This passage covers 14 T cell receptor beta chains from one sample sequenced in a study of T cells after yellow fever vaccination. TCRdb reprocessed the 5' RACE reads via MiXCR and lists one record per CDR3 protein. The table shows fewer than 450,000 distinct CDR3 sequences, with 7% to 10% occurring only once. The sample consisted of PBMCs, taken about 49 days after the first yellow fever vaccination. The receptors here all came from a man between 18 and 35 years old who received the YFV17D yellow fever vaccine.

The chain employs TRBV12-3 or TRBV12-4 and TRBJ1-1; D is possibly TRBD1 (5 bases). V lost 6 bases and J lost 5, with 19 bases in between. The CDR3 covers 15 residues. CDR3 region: CASSLGYGAETEAFF. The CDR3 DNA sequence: TGTGCCAGCAGCCTAGGGTACGGGGCGGAGACTGAAGCTTTCTTT.

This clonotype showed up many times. The CDR3 loop reads CASSLGGSGVGETQYF. CDR3 DNA: TGTGCCAGCAGCTTAGGTGGTAGCGGGGTGGGAGAGACCCAGTACTTC. V is TRBV7-2 and J is TRBJ2-5, with 8 bases fitting TRBD2. CDR1 is SGHTA and CDR2 is FQGNSA in the germline V gene. This CDR3 region has 16 residues. With 1 base clipped from V and 4 bases from J, the junction kept 8 bases outside the gene matches.

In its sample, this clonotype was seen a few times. CDR3 in DNA: TGCAGTGCTAAACAGGGGGCTTGGAACACCGGGGAGCTGTTTTTT. Translated, it gives CSAKQGAWNTGELFF. The chain combines TRBV20-1 with TRBJ2-2; 9 bases agree with TRBD1. Losses at the gene ends were 4 bases for V and 1 base for J; bases not matched to a gene: 4. CDR1 is DFQATT and CDR2 is SNEGSKA in the germline V gene (reference sequence). This CDR3 comprises 15 residues.

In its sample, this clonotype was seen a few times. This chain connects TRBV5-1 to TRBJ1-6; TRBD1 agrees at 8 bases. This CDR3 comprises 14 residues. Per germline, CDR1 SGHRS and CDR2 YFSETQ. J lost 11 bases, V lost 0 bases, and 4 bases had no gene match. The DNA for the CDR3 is TGCGCCAGCAGCTTGGGGACAGGGTCCCCACCCCTCCACTTT. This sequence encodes CASSLGTGSPPLHF.

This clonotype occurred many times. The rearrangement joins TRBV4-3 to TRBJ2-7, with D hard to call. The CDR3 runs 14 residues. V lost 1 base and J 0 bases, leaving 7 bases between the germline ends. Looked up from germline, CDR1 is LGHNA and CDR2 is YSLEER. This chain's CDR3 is CASSQGASSYEQYV. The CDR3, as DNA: TGCGCCAGCAGCCAAGGGGCCAGCTCCTACGAGCAGTACGTC.

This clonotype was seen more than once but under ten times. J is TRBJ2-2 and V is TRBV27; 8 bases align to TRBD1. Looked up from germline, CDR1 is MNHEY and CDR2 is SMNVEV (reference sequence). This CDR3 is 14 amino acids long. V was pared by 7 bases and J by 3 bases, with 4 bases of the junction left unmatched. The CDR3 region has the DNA TGTGCCAGCATGACAGGGGTCGACACCGGGGAGCTGTTTTTT. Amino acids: CASMTGVDTGELFF.

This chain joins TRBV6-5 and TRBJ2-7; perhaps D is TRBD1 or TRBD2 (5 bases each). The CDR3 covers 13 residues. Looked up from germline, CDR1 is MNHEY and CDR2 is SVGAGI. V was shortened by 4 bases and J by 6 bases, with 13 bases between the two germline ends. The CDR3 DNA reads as TGTGCCAGCAGTTCGGGGACCGTTGGCGAGCAGTACTTC. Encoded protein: CASSSGTVGEQYF.

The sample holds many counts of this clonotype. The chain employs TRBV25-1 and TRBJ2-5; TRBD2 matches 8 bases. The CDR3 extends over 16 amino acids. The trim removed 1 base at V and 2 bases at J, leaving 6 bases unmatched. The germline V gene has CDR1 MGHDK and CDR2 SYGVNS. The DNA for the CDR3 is TGTGCCAGCAGTGAATCAATGCGGGGGGCGCAAGAGACCCAGTACTTC. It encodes CASSESMRGAQETQYF.

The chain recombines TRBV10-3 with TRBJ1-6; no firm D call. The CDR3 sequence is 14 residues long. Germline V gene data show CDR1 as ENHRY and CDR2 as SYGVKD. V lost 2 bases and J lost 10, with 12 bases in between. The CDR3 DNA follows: TGTGCCATCAGTGAGGATCAGCCTCGGTCACCCCTCCACTTT. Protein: CAISEDQPRSPLHF.

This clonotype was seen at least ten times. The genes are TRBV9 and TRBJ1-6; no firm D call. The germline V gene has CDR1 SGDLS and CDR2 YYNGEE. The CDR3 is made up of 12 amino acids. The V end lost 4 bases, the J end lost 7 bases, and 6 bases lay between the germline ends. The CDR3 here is CASSPRNSPLHF. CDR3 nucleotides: TGTGCCAGCAGCCCCAGGAATTCACCCCTCCACTTT.

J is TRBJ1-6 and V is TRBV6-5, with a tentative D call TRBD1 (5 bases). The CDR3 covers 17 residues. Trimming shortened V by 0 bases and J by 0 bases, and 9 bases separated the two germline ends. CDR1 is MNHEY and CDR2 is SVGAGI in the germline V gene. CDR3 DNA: TGTGCCAGCAGTTACTCGGGGGTTAGCTCCTATAATTCACCCCTCCACTTT. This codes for CASSYSGVSSYNSPLHF.

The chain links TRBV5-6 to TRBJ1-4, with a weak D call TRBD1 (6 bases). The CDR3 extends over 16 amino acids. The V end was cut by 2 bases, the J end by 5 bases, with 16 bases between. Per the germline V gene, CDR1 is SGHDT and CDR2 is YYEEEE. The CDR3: CASSLRALQGNEKLFF. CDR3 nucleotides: TGTGCCAGCAGCTTAAGGGCCCTACAGGGAAATGAAAAACTGTTTTTT. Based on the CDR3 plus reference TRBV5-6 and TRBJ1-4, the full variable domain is DAGVTQSPTHLIKTRGQQVTLRCSPKSGHDTVSWYQQALGQGPQFIFQYYEEEERQRGNFPDRFSGHQFPNYSSELNVNALLLGDSALYLCASSLRALQGNEKLFFGSGTQLSVL.

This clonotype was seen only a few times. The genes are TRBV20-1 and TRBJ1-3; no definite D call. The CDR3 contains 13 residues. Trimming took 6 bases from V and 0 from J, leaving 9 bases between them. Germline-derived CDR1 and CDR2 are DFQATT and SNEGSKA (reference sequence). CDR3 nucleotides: TGCAGTGCCGGGAGGGACTCTGGAAACACCATATATTTT. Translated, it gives CSAGRDSGNTIYF.

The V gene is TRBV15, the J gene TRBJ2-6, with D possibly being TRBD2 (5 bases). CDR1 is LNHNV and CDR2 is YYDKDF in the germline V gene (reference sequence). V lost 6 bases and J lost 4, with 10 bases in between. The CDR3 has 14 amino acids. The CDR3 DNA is TGTGCCACCAGGTCTCCGGGAGGGGCCAACGTCCTGACTTTC. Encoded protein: CATRSPGGANVLTF. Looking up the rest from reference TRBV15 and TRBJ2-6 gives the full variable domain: DAMVIQNPRYQVTQFGKPVTLSCSQTLNHNVMYWYQQKSSQAPKLLFHYYDKDFNNEADTPDNFQSRRPNTSFCFLDIRSPGLGDTAMYLCATRSPGGANVLTFGAGSRLTVL.